This T cell receptor (beta chain) was recorded in a study of blood T cell repertoires in COVID-19. Study overall: The United States, Italy and Spain provided the acute and convalescent COVID-19 samples. PBMCs, B-cell-depleted T cells, or T cells provided the cDNA or gDNA that made up the material.

CDR3 length: 14 amino acids. Trimming took 4 bases from V and 10 from J, leaving 14 bases between them. Germline values: CDR1 SGHDN, CDR2 FVKESK. Authors' processing steps: How many nucleated cells were present was estimated from reference gene primer amplification. The method was immunoSEQ multiplex PCR; TCRdb's version includes in-frame clones alone and lacks a portion of them. V, J and clone size are those of that table, while D and trimming were read from the DNA. The data hold some 300,000 clones, with around 84% observed a single time. The clonotype was recovered from a man aged 65 to 79 with acute or convalescent COVID-19. Sample: peripheral blood. V and J are TRBV14 and TRBJ1-6; D perhaps matches TRBD1 (5 bases). For the CDR3, the DNA is TGTGCCAGCAGCCCCCCAGGGCGGACATCACCCCTCCACTTT. It codes for CASSPPGRTSPLHF.